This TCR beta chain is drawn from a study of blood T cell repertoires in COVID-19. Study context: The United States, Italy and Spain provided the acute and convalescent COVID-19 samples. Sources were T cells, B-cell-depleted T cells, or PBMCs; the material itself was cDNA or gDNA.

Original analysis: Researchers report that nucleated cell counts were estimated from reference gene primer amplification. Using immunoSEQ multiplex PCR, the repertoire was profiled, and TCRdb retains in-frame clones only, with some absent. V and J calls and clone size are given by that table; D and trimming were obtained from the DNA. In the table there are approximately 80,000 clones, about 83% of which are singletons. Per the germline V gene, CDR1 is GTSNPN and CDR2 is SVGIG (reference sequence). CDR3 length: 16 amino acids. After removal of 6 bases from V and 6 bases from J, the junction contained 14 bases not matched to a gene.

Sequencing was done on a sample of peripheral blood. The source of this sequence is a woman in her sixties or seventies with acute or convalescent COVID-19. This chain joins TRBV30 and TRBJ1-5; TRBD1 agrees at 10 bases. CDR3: CACPDRGLLSGQPQHF. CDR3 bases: TGTGCCTGTCCAGACAGGGGGCTGCTTTCGGGTCAGCCCCAGCATTTT.